This T cell receptor beta chain comes out of a study of shared clonotypes between healthy human individuals. Assay used: immunoSEQ multiplex PCR; TCRdb lists only in-frame clones, some missing. This table holds 600,000 or so clones, 98% found once. This clone was recorded once. The germline V gene has CDR1 SNHLY and CDR2 FYNNEI. J was trimmed by 3 bases and V by 6 bases; bases with no gene match: 4. The CDR3 consists of 15 residues. In the naive CD8 group, cells lacked CD45RO and were positively selected for CCR7, so terminally differentiated effector memory CD45RA+ cells were left out. This TCR derives from a young man in good health. The chain is built from TRBV2 and TRBJ2-3, with 12 bases lining up with TRBD2. Source material: naive CD8+ T cells sorted from blood. CDR3 sequence reads: CASRPLAGGTDTQYF. The CDR3 region has the DNA TGTGCCAGCAGACCCCTAGCGGGAGGGACAGATACGCAGTATTTT.